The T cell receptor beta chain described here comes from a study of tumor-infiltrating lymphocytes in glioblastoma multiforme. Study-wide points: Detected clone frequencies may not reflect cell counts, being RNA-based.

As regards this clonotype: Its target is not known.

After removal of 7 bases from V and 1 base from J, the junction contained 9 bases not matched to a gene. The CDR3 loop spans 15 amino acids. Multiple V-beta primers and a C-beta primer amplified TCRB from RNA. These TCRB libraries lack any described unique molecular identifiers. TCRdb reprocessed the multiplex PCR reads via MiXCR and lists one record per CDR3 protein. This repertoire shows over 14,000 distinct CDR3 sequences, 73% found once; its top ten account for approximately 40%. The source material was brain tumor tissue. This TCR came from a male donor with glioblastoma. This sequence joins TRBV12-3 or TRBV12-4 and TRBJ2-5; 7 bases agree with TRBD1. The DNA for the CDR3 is TGTGCCAGCACACCGGGACAGAGCCCCCAAGAGACCCAGTACTTC. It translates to CASTPGQSPQETQYF.